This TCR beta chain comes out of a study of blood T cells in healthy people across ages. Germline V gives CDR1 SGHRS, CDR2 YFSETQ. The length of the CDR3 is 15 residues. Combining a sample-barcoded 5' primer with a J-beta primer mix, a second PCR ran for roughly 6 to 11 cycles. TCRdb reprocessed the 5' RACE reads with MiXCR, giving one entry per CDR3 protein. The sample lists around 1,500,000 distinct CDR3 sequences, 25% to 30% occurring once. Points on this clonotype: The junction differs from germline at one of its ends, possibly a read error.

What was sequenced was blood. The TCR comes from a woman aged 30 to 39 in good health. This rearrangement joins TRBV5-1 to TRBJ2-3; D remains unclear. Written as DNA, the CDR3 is TGCGCCAGCAGCTTGGCGGGCAAAAGCACAGATATGCAGTATTTT. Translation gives CASSLAGKSTDMQYF.